The TCR beta chain described here comes from a study of identical twins. This clonotype was detected a few times. Antigen specificity is unknown. Study-level findings and limits: Within monozygotic twins, out-of-frame TCR alpha sharing was underestimated by the models. Within beta out-of-frame sequences, the excess sharing observed between twins was weaker.

Among all donors, each was a healthy Caucasian. V gave up 4 bases and J gave up 5 bases; unmatched junction bases: 6. The CDR3 length is 14 residues. Germline V lookup: CDR1 SGHTA, CDR2 FQGNSA. A universal primer site was added by template switching, and unique molecular identifiers were carried by the cDNA. TCRdb reprocessed the 5' RACE reads with MiXCR, giving one entry per CDR3 protein. This table holds 400,000 to 500,000 distinct CDR3 sequences, 18% found once. Material: naive T cells sorted from blood. This TCR derives from a man in his forties or fifties in good health. J is TRBJ2-5 and V is TRBV7-2; 8 nucleotides line up with TRBD2. The CDR3 here is CASSSQSGSETQYF. In DNA, the CDR3 is TGTGCCAGCAGCTCCCAAAGCGGGAGTGAGACCCAGTACTTC.